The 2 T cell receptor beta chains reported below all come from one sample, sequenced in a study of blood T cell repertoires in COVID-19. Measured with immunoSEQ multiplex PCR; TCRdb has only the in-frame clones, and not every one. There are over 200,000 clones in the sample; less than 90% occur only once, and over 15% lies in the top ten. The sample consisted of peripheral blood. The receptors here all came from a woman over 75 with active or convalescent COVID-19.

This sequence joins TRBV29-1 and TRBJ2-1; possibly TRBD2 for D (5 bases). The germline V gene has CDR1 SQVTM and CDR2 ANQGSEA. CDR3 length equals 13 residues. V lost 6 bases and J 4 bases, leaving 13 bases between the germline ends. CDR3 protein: CSVSASRYNEQFF. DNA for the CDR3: TGCAGCGTAAGTGCTAGCCGATACAATGAGCAGTTCTTC.

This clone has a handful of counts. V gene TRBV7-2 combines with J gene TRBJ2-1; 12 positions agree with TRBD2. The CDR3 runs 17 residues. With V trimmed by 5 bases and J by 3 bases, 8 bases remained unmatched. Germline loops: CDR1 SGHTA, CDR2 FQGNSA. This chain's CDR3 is CASSPTTSGRNYNEQFF. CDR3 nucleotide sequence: TGTGCCAGCAGCCCAACCACTAGCGGGAGGAACTACAATGAGCAGTTCTTC. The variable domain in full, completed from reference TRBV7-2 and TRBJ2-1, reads GAGVSQSPSNKVTEKGKDVELRCDPISGHTALYWYRQSLGQGLEFLIYFQGNSAPDKSGLPSDRFSAERTGGSVSTLTIQRTQQEDSAVYLCASSPTTSGRNYNEQFFGPGTRLTVL.